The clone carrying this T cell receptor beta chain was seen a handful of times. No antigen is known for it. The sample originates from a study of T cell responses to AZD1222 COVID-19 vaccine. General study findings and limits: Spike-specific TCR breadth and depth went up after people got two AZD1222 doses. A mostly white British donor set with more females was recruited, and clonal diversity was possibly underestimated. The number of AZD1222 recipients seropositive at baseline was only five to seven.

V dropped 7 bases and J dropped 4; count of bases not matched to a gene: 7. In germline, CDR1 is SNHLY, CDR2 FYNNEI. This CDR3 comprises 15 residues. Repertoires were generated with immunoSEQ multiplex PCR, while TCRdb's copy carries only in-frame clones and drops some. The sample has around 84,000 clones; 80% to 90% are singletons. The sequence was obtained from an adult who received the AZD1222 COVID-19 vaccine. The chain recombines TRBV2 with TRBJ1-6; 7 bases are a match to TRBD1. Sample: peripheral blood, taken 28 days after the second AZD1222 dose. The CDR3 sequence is CASIRGQDYNSPLHF. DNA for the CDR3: TGTGCCAGCATCCGAGGACAGGATTATAATTCACCCCTCCACTTT.